The 6 T cell receptor beta chains below come from one sample, sequenced in a study of blood T cells in healthy people across ages. For the second PCR, which ran for about 6 to 11 cycles, a sample-barcoded 5' primer and a J-beta primer mix were used. MiXCR, applied by TCRdb to the 5' RACE reads, yields one record per CDR3 protein. The sample holds about 1.8 million distinct CDR3 sequences, 49% seen once. The sequenced sample was blood. These receptors originate from a woman aged 35 to 49 in good health.

The V call is TRBV28, the J call TRBJ2-1; TRBD2 matches 10 bases. The DNA end favors TRBJ2-7, so the J call may be wrong. From germline, CDR1 is MDHEN and CDR2 SYDVKM. CDR3 length equals 16 residues. The CDR3 sequence: CASSLSVAGGYNEQYF. DNA of the CDR3: TGTGCCAGCAGTTTATCCGTAGCGGGGGGATACAATGAGCAGTACTTC.

The chain combines TRBV6-5 with TRBJ2-1; 9 nucleotides line up with TRBD1. Judging by the DNA end, TRBJ2-7 fits better; the J call may be wrong. The CDR3 sequence is 15 residues long. CDR1 and CDR2 from the germline V gene are MNHEY and SVGAGI. The CDR3 DNA reads TGTGCCAGCAGTTACGACAGGGGGTTATACAATGAGCAGTACTTC. This gives the protein CASSYDRGLYNEQYF.

This chain uses TRBV7-2 with TRBJ2-1; 11 bases fit TRBD2. There are 16 residues in the CDR3. V lost 3 bases, J lost 4 bases, and 5 bases stayed unmatched. The germline V gene encodes CDR1 SGHTA and CDR2 FQGNSA. The CDR3 sequence is CASSFASGGLYNEQFF. The CDR3 DNA is TGTGCCAGCAGCTTCGCTAGCGGGGGGTTATACAATGAGCAGTTCTTC. The whole variable domain, filled in from reference TRBV7-2 and TRBJ2-1, reads GAGVSQSPSNKVTEKGKDVELRCDPISGHTALYWYRQSLGQGLEFLIYFQGNSAPDKSGLPSDRFSAERTGGSVSTLTIQRTQQEDSAVYLCASSFASGGLYNEQFFGPGTRLTVL.

This clonotype turned up a few times. The chain recombines TRBV3-1 with TRBJ1-2; 7 bases line up with TRBD1. Looked up from germline, CDR1 is LGHDT and CDR2 is YNNKEL (reference sequence). Losses at the gene ends were 0 bases for V and 7 bases for J; bases not matched to a gene: 5. CDR3 length equals 14 residues. The CDR3 reads CASSQENRGSGYTF. The CDR3 DNA reads as TGTGCCAGCAGCCAAGAAAACAGGGGAAGTGGCTACACCTTC.

The V call is TRBV20-1, the J call TRBJ2-1, with 9 bases identical to TRBD2. After removal of 3 bases from V and 4 bases from J, the junction contained 13 bases not matched to a gene. CDR1 is DFQATT and CDR2 is SNEGSKA in the germline V gene (reference sequence). CDR3 length: 17 amino acids. Here the CDR3 reads CSARLERGAYYYNEQFF. The CDR3 coding sequence is TGCAGTGCTAGGCTAGAGCGGGGGGCCTATTATTACAATGAGCAGTTCTTC.

This clonotype showed up just a few times. This chain connects TRBV6-5 to TRBJ2-7; the D is unclear. Germline V gene sequence: CDR1 MNHEY, CDR2 SVGAGI. The CDR3 runs 11 residues. V lost 0 bases and J 11 bases, leaving 8 bases between the germline ends. In DNA, the CDR3 is TGTGCCAGCAGTTACTCGAATAGGGAGTACTTC. Translating gives CASSYSNREYF.